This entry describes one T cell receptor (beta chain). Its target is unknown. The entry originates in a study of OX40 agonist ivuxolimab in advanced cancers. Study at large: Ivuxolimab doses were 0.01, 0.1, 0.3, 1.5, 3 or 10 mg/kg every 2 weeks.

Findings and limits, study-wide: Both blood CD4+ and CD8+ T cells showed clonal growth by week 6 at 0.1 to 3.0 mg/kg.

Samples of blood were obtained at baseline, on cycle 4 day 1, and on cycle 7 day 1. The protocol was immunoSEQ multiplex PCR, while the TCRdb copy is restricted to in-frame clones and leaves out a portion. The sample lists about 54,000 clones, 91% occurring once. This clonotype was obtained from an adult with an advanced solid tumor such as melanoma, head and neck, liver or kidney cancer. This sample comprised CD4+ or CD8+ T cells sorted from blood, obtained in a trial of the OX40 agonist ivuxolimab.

The DNA for the CDR3 is TGTGCCAGCAGCTCTCCGGGCCTTGAGCAGTTCTTC. Its protein is CASSSPGLEQFF. The chain couples TRBV5-4 to TRBJ2-1; D ambiguous. Trimming pared 3 bases from V and 9 bases from J, leaving 10 bases between. The V gene's germline CDR1 is SGHNT and CDR2 YYREEE (reference sequence). CDR3 size: 12 residues.